This T cell receptor beta chain was sequenced during a study of blood T cell repertoires in COVID-19. Looking at the study overall: Material from acute and convalescent COVID-19 was sourced from the United States, Italy and Spain. T cells, B-cell-depleted T cells, or PBMCs provided the cDNA or gDNA that served as material.

V was clipped by 5 bases and J by 0 bases, with 5 bases between them. CDR1 is SGHVS and CDR2 is FNYEAQ in the germline V gene. This CDR3 comprises 12 residues. Original processing notes: Counts of nucleated cells, estimated from reference gene primer amplification, were obtained. This table comes from immunoSEQ multiplex PCR, and its TCRdb copy is limited to in-frame clones, with some not included. Clone size and the V and J calls come from that table; the DNA yielded D and trimming. The sample has around 23,000 clones; around 90% are singletons. The sequenced sample was peripheral blood. V and J are TRBV7-6 and TRBJ2-7, with no clear D. The receptor's source is a human donor in a cohort sampled during active COVID-19. CDR3 nucleotides: TGTGCCAGCAGCCCCCTCTCCTACGAGCAGTACTTC. As protein: CASSPLSYEQYF.